This TCR beta chain was documented in a study of beta chain features in type 1 diabetes. Expressed TCRB transcripts got sequenced, as all isolated RNA was reverse transcribed. Measured with immunoSEQ multiplex PCR; TCRdb has only the in-frame clones, and not every one. Among 900,000 or so clones listed, about a sixth were seen once. With V trimmed by 2 bases and J by 6 bases, 9 bases remained unmatched. The CDR3 is made up of 16 amino acids. Per germline, CDR1 MDHEN and CDR2 SYDVKM. The authors took one heparinised blood draw, averaging approximately 120 mL, from each donor. Sequencing was performed on naive CD4+ T cells from blood. This rearrangement joins TRBV28 to TRBJ2-3, with 9 bases identical to TRBD2. The TCR was taken from a woman aged 18-30 years in good health. The DNA for the CDR3 is TGTGCCAGCAGTTTAATAGCGGGAGCAATGTCGGATACGCAGTATTTT. It codes for CASSLIAGAMSDTQYF. The complete variable domain, with remaining parts taken from reference TRBV28 and TRBJ2-3, reads DVKVTQSSRYLVKRTGEKVFLECVQDMDHENMFWYRQDPGLGLRLIYFSYDVKMKEKGDIPEGYSVSREKKERFSLILESASTNQTSMYLCASSLIAGAMSDTQYFGPGTRLTVL.